This T cell receptor beta chain stems from a study of radiation and T cells in renal cell carcinoma. Study-level background: Nephrectomy followed 15 Gy stereotactic body radiation by 4 weeks.

For this clone: What it binds is not known.

Time point given: blood 2 weeks post-SBRT. Treatment specified: 15 Gy SBRT to primary tumor, nephrectomy 4 weeks later. Here immunoSEQ multiplex PCR was the method, and the copy in TCRdb shows in-frame clones only, minus some. The sample shows just over 150,000 clones, approximately 90% of them seen only once. Germline V CDR1 and CDR2: ENHRY, SYGVKD. The CDR3 runs to 14 residues. V shed 6 bases, J shed 4 bases, and the junction held 7 bases outside the gene matches. Study outcomes and limitations: Top tumor clonotypes rose in blood 2 weeks post-radiation, then contracted.

The rearrangement joins TRBV10-3 to TRBJ1-2; 8 bases fit TRBD1. The source of this sequence is a woman aged 45-60 years with renal cell carcinoma. The sample was blood, taken from a patient whose treatment included radiotherapy and nephrectomy. This CDR3 reads CAIRGDRGTYGYTF. In DNA form, the CDR3 reads TGTGCCATCAGGGGAGACAGGGGAACCTATGGCTACACCTTC.